One sample yielded the 5 T cell receptor beta chains listed below, sequenced in a study of cytomegalovirus exposure and HLA in healthy donors. Clones were sequenced by immunoSEQ multiplex PCR, and TCRdb holds only the in-frame ones, with some missing. The sample shows almost 200,000 clones, roughly 81% of them seen only once. The sample was PBMCs. These receptors were taken from a woman aged 25-40 years in good health and CMV-seronegative.

This rearrangement joins TRBV18 to TRBJ2-7; TRBD1 matches 7 bases. The junction had 3 bases not matched to a gene; V was cut back by 6 bases and J by 4 bases. Germline CDR1 and CDR2: KGHSH and LQKENI. CDR3 size: 12 residues. CDR3 sequence reads: CASSNRGYEQYF. Written as DNA, the CDR3 is TGTGCCAGCTCGAACAGGGGTTACGAGCAGTACTTC.

The chain combines TRBV6-5 with TRBJ2-5; 9 bases map to TRBD1. The CDR3 runs 13 residues. From germline, CDR1 is MNHEY and CDR2 SVGAGI. The trim removed 6 bases at V and 5 bases at J, leaving 4 bases unmatched. The CDR3 here is CASSRDRDETQYF. The CDR3 region has the DNA TGTGCCAGCAGCAGGGACAGGGACGAGACCCAGTACTTC.

Turning to this clone: Other DNA variants within this sample encode the same CDR3. V gene TRBV18 combines with J gene TRBJ2-5; possible D gene TRBD1, 5 bases. Per germline, CDR1 KGHSH and CDR2 LQKENI. The CDR3 is 13 amino acids. V was trimmed by 2 bases and J by 1 base, leaving 5 bases between them. Here the CDR3 DNA reads TGTGCCAGCTCACCAGACAGCCAAGAGACCCAGTACTTC. This gives the protein CASSPDSQETQYF.

The chain links TRBV7-8 to TRBJ2-7; the match to TRBD1 covers 10 bases. Looked up from germline, CDR1 is SGHVS and CDR2 is FQNEAQ. V lost 5 bases, J lost 6 bases, and 10 bases stayed unmatched. This CDR3 is built from 15 residues. The CDR3 region is CASSKPGQGIGEQYF. The CDR3 nucleotides are TGTGCCAGCAGCAAACCGGGACAGGGGATTGGCGAGCAGTACTTC.

The rearrangement links TRBV5-8 to TRBJ2-7, with TRBD2 matching over 7 bases. Germline CDR1 SGHTS, CDR2 YDEGEE. The CDR3 contains 15 residues. V gave up 2 bases and J gave up 1 base; unmatched junction bases: 6. CDR3 nucleotide sequence: TGTGCCAGCAGCTTATCAGGTAGCGGGTCCTACGAGCAGTACTTC. This translates into CASSLSGSGSYEQYF.